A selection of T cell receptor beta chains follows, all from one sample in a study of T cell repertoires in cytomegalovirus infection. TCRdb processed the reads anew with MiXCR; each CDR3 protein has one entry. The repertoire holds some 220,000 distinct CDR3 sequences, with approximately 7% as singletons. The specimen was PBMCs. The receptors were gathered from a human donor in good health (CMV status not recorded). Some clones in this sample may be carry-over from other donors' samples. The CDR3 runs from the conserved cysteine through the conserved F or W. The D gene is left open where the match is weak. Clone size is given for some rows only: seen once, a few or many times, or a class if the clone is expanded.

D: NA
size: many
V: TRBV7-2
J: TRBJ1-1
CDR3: CASSPLNIGGGEAFF
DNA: TGTGCCAGCAGCCCACTAAACATTGGAGGCGGTGAAGCTTTCTTT

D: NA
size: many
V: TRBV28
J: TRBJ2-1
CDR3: CASRRGMEGYNEQFF
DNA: TGTGCCAGCAGGAGGGGCATGGAGGGGTACAATGAGCAGTTCTTC

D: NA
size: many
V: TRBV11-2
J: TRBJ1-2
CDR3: CASSLVYSSGYTF
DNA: TGTGCCAGCAGCCTGGTTTACTCGTCTGGCTACACCTTC

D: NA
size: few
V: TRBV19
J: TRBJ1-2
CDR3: CASRQPDYGYTF
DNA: TGTGCCAGTCGACAGCCCGACTATGGCTACACCTTC

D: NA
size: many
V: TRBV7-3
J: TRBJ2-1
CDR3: CASSLTDAYNEQFF
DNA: TGTGCCAGCAGTTTGACGGATGCCTACAATGAGCAGTTCTTC

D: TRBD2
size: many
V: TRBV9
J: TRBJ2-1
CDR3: CASSVVAGGLEYEQFF
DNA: TGTGCCAGCAGCGTAGTCGCGGGGGGGCTAGAGTATGAGCAGTTCTTC

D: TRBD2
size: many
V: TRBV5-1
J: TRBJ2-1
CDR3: CASSLVGGGEHNEQFF
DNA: TGCGCCAGCAGCTTGGTCGGGGGGGGTGAACACAATGAGCAGTTCTTC

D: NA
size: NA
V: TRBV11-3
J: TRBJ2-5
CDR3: CASSLDRIGTQYF
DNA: TGTGCCAGCAGCTTAGATCGGATAGGGACCCAGTACTTC

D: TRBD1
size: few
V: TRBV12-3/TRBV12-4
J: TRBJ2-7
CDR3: CASSLVQGAGYEQYF
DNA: TGTGCCAGCAGTTTAGTGCAGGGGGCTGGCTACGAGCAGTACTTC

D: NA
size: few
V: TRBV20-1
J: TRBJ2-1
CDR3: CSAMENEQFF
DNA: TGCAGTGCTATGGAGAATGAGCAGTTCTTC

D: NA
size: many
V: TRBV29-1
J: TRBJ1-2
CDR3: CSVEEEWKGYTF
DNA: TGCAGCGTTGAAGAAGAGTGGAAGGGCTACACCTTC

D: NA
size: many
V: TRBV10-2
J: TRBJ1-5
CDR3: CASESRGSNQPQHF
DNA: TGCGCCAGCGAAAGCCGAGGGAGCAATCAGCCCCAGCATTTT

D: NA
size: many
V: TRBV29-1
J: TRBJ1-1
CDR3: CSVSLNTEAFF
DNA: TGCAGCGTTTCACTGAACACTGAAGCTTTCTTT

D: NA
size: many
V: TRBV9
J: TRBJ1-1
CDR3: CASSPYRELNTEAFF
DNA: TGTGCCAGCAGCCCCTACAGGGAACTGAACACTGAAGCTTTCTTT

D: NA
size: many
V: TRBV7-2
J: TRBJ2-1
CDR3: CASSRWTDNEQFF
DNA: TGTGCCAGCAGCCGATGGACAGACAATGAGCAGTTCTTC

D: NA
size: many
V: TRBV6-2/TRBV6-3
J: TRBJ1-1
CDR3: CASSSAGGRGLTEAFF
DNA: TGTGCCAGCAGTTCCGCCGGAGGCAGAGGCCTCACTGAAGCTTTCTTT

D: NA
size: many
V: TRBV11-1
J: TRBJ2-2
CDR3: CASSLDSAATGELFF
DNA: TGTGCCAGCAGCTTAGATTCCGCGGCCACCGGGGAGCTGTTTTTT

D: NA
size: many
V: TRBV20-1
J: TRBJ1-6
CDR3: CSASRDPNSPLHF
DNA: TGCAGTGCTTCCCGGGATCCCAATTCACCCCTCCACTTT

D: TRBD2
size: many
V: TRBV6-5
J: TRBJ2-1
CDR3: CASSYYKVAGGHNEQFF
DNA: TGTGCCAGCAGTTACTATAAGGTGGCGGGGGGCCACAATGAGCAGTTCTTC

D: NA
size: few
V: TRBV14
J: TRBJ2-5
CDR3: CASSQDPEETQYF
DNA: TGTGCCAGCAGCCAAGACCCCGAAGAGACCCAGTACTTC

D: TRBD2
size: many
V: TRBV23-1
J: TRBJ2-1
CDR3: CASNDKLAYYNEQFF
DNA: TGCGCCAGCAACGACAAACTAGCGTATTACAATGAGCAGTTCTTC

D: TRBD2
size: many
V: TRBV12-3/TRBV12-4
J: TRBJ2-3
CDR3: CASSSYSGGAVVTDTQYF
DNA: TGTGCCAGCAGCTCTTATAGCGGGGGGGCGGTAGTCACAGATACGCAGTATTTT

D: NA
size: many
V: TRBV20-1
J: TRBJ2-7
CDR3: CSARPQEFYEQYF
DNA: TGCAGTGCTAGACCTCAGGAATTCTACGAGCAGTACTTC

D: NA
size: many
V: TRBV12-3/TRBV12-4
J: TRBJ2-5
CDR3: CASSLRATQETQYF
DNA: TGTGCCAGCAGTTTGCGGGCAACCCAAGAGACCCAGTACTTC

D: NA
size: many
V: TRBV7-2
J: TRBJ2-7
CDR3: CASSLGRRRVGVSYEQYF
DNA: TGTGCCAGCAGCTTAGGTCGCCGTAGGGTCGGTGTGTCCTACGAGCAGTACTTC

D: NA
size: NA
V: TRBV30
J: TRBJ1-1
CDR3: CAWSRETHTEAFF
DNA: TGTGCCTGGAGTAGAGAGACCCACACTGAAGCTTTCTTT

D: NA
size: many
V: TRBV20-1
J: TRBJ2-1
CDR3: CSQGPYGEQFF
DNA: TGCAGTCAGGGGCCCTACGGAGAGCAGTTCTTC

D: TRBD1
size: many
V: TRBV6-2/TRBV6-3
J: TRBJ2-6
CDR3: CASRRPGTGSGANVLTF
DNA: TGTGCCAGCAGACGTCCCGGGACAGGGTCCGGGGCCAACGTCCTGACTTTC

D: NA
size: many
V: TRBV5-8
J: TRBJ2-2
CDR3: CASRPRYRVNTGELFF
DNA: TGTGCCAGCCGGCCCCGATACCGAGTCAACACCGGGGAGCTGTTTTTT

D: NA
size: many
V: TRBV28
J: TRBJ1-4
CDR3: CASSSTGRAEKLFF
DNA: TGTGCCAGCAGTTCGACAGGTCGTGCGGAAAAACTGTTTTTT

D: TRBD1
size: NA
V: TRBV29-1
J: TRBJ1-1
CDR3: CSVREGAPGTEAFF
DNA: TGCAGCGTTCGTGAGGGGGCCCCGGGCACTGAAGCTTTCTTT

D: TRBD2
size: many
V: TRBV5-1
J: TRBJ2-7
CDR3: CASSRSTSGTYEQYF
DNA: TGCGCCAGCAGCAGGAGTACTAGCGGCACCTACGAGCAGTACTTC

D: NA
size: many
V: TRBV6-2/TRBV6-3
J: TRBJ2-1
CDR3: CASSLASSRYNEQFF
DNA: TGTGCCAGCAGTTTGGCAAGCTCTAGGTACAATGAGCAGTTCTTC

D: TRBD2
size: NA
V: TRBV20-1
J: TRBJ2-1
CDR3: CSARDATSGGARDEQFF
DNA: TGCAGTGCTAGAGATGCGACTAGCGGGGGGGCCAGGGATGAGCAGTTCTTC

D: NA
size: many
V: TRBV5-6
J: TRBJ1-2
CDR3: CASSLGAESYGYTF
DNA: TGTGCCAGCAGCTTGGGCGCGGAGAGTTATGGCTACACCTTC

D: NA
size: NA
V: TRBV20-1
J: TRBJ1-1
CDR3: CSARGAIGSEDTEAFF
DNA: TGCAGTGCTAGGGGGGCTATAGGCAGTGAGGACACTGAAGCTTTCTTT

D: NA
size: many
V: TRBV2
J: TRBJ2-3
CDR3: CARSGGRGDTQYF
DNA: TGTGCCAGATCGGGGGGCAGAGGAGATACGCAGTATTTT

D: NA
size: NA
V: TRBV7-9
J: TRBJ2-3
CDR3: CASSLKTGVTDTQYF
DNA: TGTGCCAGCAGCTTAAAAACGGGGGTCACAGATACGCAGTATTTT

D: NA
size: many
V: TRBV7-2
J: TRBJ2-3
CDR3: CASSSTGDTQYF
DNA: TGTGCCAGCAGCTCCACGGGAGATACGCAGTATTTT

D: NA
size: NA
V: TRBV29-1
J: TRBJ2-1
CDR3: CSGGNRVENEQFF
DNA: TGCAGCGGAGGCAACAGGGTGGAGAATGAGCAGTTCTTC

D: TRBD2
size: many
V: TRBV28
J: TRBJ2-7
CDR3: CASTAGGSYEQYF
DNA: TGTGCCAGCACGGCGGGGGGCTCCTACGAGCAGTACTTC

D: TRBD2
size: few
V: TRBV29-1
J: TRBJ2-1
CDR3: CSVHSGTEQFF
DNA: TGCAGCGTCCATAGCGGGACTGAGCAGTTCTTC

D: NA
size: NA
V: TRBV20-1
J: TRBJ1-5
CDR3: CSASKGLNSNQPQHF
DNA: TGCAGTGCTAGTAAAGGACTGAATAGCAATCAGCCCCAGCATTTT

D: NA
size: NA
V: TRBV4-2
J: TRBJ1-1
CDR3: CASSIPPSDPLEAFF
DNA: TGTGCCAGCAGCATCCCACCATCCGACCCGCTTGAAGCTTTCTTT

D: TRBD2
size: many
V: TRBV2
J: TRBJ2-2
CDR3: CASGTTPPGELFF
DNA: TGTGCCAGCGGGACTACCCCTCCCGGGGAGCTGTTTTTT

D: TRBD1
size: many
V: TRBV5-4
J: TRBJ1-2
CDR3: CASSSGQVLGYTF
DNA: TGTGCCAGCAGCTCAGGACAGGTCCTGGGCTACACCTTC

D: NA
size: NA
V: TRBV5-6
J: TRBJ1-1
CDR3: CASSARYDEAFF
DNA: TGTGCCAGCAGCGCCAGGTATGATGAAGCTTTCTTT

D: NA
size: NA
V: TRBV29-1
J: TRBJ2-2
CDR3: CSAGIGRNTGELFF
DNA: TGCAGCGCTGGAATCGGGAGAAACACCGGGGAGCTGTTTTTT

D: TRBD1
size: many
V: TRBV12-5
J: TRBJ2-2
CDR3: CASGLGHGTGNAGELFF
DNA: TGTGCTAGTGGTTTGGGCCACGGGACAGGTAACGCCGGGGAGCTGTTTTTT